Below are 15 T cell receptor beta chains sequenced from a single sample in a study of blood T cells in healthy people across ages. PCR was performed a second time for roughly 6 to 12 cycles using a sample-barcoded 5' primer and a J-beta primer mix. TCRdb reprocessed the 5' RACE reads with MiXCR, giving one entry per CDR3 protein. This sample has some 760,000 distinct CDR3 sequences, with 20% to 25% found just once. These same data were also listed under a study on T cells of mothers and their children.

Sequences were obtained from blood. The source of these receptors is a boy between 10 and 17 years old in good health.

This clonotype was seen only a few times. The rearrangement joins TRBV28 to TRBJ2-7; TRBD2 matches at 10 bases. Germline-derived CDR1 and CDR2 are MDHEN and SYDVKM. This CDR3 comprises 14 residues. The J segment lost 5 bases and the V segment lost 4 bases, leaving 5 bases of the junction unmatched. In nucleotides, the CDR3 is TGTGCCAGCAGTTCAGCGGGAGGGGAAAACGAGCAGTACTTC. Its protein is CASSSAGGENEQYF.

This clonotype was counted a few times. The rearrangement joins TRBV12-3 or TRBV12-4 to TRBJ2-2; possible D gene TRBD2, 6 bases. CDR3 length: 15 amino acids. The ends were cut back, 5 bases at V and 4 bases at J, with 14 bases in the middle. Written as DNA, the CDR3 is TGTGCCAGCAGTAAGCCGGGACTGGTCACCGGGGAGCTGTTTTTT. This encodes CASSKPGLVTGELFF.

The rearrangement joins TRBV25-1 to TRBJ2-1; 7 bases fit TRBD2. V shed 7 bases and J 4 bases; nucleotides not matched to a gene: 13. This CDR3 is 16 amino acids long. Per germline, CDR1 MGHDK and CDR2 SYGVNS. The CDR3 is CASTGPIAGVYNEQFF. Written as DNA, the CDR3 is TGTGCCAGCACCGGCCCCATAGCGGGTGTTTACAATGAGCAGTTCTTC.

The rearrangement joins TRBV25-1 to TRBJ1-2, with D possibly TRBD1 on 6 matching bases. The germline V and J ends were trimmed by 6 bases and 7 bases, with 18 bases remaining between them. This CDR3 is 14 amino acids long. Germline V lookup: CDR1 MGHDK, CDR2 SYGVNS. CDR3: CASRTGEGDGGYTF. CDR3 DNA: TGTGCCAGCAGGACGGGGGAGGGGGATGGTGGCTACACCTTC.

V is TRBV6-4 and J is TRBJ2-3, with D uncertain. Germline CDR1 and CDR2: MRHNA and SNTAGT. Between the trimmed V and J ends, which lost 3 bases and 2 bases, there was a span of 9 bases. This CDR3 comprises 14 residues. Here the CDR3 DNA reads TGTGCCAGCAGTGAGGGTCCTACCACAGATACGCAGTATTTT. Protein: CASSEGPTTDTQYF.

In this sample, this clonotype turned up a few times. This rearrangement joins TRBV7-9 to TRBJ2-1; tentatively, D is TRBD2 (5 bases). Trimming stripped 5 bases from V and 4 bases from J, with 12 bases between. The germline gives CDR1 SEHNR, CDR2 FQNEAQ (reference sequence). The CDR3 length is 14 residues. This chain's CDR3 is CASSPPGSYNEQFF. The CDR3, as DNA: TGTGCCAGCAGCCCCCCGGGGTCGTACAATGAGCAGTTCTTC.

This clonotype has only a few counts. This chain connects TRBV7-3 to TRBJ2-7; D not certain. V lost 6 bases, J lost 0 bases, and 12 bases lay in between. CDR3 length: 14 amino acids. CDR1 SGHTA and CDR2 FQGTGA come from the germline V gene. The CDR3 bases are TGTGCCAGCAGGAAGAGTGGTAGCTCCTACGAGCAGTACTTC. This codes for CASRKSGSSYEQYF.

In this sample, this clonotype turned up many times. The chain has TRBV27 and TRBJ1-1; tentative D call: TRBD1 (6 bases). Germline values: CDR1 MNHEY, CDR2 SMNVEV (reference sequence). The CDR3 runs 16 residues. Between the trimmed V and J ends, which lost 5 bases and 0 bases, there was a span of 16 bases. The CDR3 loop reads CASSPSTGGMNTEAFF. The CDR3 nucleotides read TGTGCCAGCAGTCCAAGTACGGGGGGCATGAACACTGAAGCTTTCTTT.

This chain links TRBV28 with TRBJ2-1, with D perhaps TRBD2 (5 bases). V was clipped by 2 bases and J by 5 bases, with 7 bases between them. Germline CDR1 MDHEN, CDR2 SYDVKM. This CDR3 spans 13 amino acids. The CDR3 protein is CASSLRGHNEQFF. The CDR3 region has the DNA TGTGCCAGCAGTTTACGGGGTCACAATGAGCAGTTCTTC.

The rearrangement joins TRBV6-2 or TRBV6-3 to TRBJ2-5, with unresolved D. V was trimmed by 6 bases and J by 7 bases, leaving 15 bases between them. This CDR3 spans 13 amino acids. Germline V gives CDR1 MNHEY, CDR2 SVGEGT. The CDR3 protein is CASSIVGSGTQYF. CDR3 DNA sequence: TGTGCCAGCAGCATCGTGGGCTCAGGGACCCAGTACTTC.

The table lists this clonotype with a few counts. This sequence joins TRBV27 and TRBJ2-4; 7 nucleotides agree with TRBD1. Trimming cost V 8 bases and J 7 bases; bases outside gene matches: 8. Germline loops: CDR1 MNHEY, CDR2 SMNVEV (reference sequence). The CDR3 consists of 13 residues. CDR3 bases: TGTGCCAGCGGATGGGACAGCTCCAACATTCAGTACTTC. Its translation is CASGWDSSNIQYF.

This clonotype was counted only a few times. The J gene is TRBJ2-2, the V gene TRBV29-1, with D perhaps TRBD2 (5 bases). Trimming cost V 6 bases and J 1 base, with 12 bases left between them. CDR1 and CDR2 from the germline V gene are SQVTM and ANQGSEA. This CDR3 is built from 14 residues. The CDR3 loop reads CSVDTGKNTGELFF. The DNA for the CDR3 is TGCAGCGTCGACACGGGAAAGAACACCGGGGAGCTGTTTTTT.

This clonotype was seen only a few times. The chain combines TRBV3-1 with TRBJ2-5, with D unclear. Trimming left V 1 base short and J 0 bases short, with 9 bases between. The CDR3 runs to 15 residues. Per germline, CDR1 LGHDT and CDR2 YNNKEL (reference sequence). The CDR3 sequence: CASSQALTHQETQYF. In DNA form, the CDR3 reads TGTGCCAGCAGCCAAGCCCTAACTCACCAAGAGACCCAGTACTTC.

The chain is built from TRBV24-1 and TRBJ2-5; D is unclear. The ends were cut back, 9 bases at V and 0 bases at J, with 10 bases in the middle. CDR1 is KGHDR and CDR2 is SFDVKD in the germline V gene. The CDR3 length is 13 residues. The CDR3 sequence is CATFDEYQETQYF. The CDR3 DNA follows: TGTGCCACCTTTGATGAGTACCAAGAGACCCAGTACTTC.

The table lists this clonotype with a few counts. The J gene is TRBJ2-5, the V gene TRBV5-1, with D unresolved. V lost 0 bases and J lost 5, with 14 bases in between. Germline V gives CDR1 SGHRS, CDR2 YFSETQ. The CDR3 covers 15 residues. The CDR3 nucleotides are TGCGCCAGCAGCTTGGGGGATCCCCGGCGGGAGACCCAGTACTTC. It codes for CASSLGDPRRETQYF.